This T cell receptor (beta chain) was profiled in a study of beta chain features in type 1 diabetes. This clone was observed a handful of times. Its antigen is not known. V shed 3 bases, J shed 9 bases, and the junction held 14 bases outside the gene matches. CDR1 SGHTA and CDR2 FQGNSA come from the germline V gene. This CDR3 spans 15 amino acids. Of the isolated RNA, all was reverse transcribed, and so the sequenced material was expressed TCRB transcripts. Data came from immunoSEQ multiplex PCR; TCRdb stores just in-frame clones and leaves some out. The table lists around 280,000 clones, approximately 16% of them singletons. Findings and caveats of the study: Reduced insertions and increased deletions marked VDJ junctions in type 1 diabetes patients. Moderately but significantly shorter TCRB CDR3s were found in Type 1 diabetes patients in all four CD4+ subsets.

Post-sort purity exceeded 95% for all sorted populations. The rearrangement links TRBV7-2 to TRBJ2-7, with 7 bases matching TRBD1. The sequencing sample was made of naive CD4+ T cells from blood. The clonotype originates from a man younger than 35 with type 1 diabetes. The CDR3 bases are TGTGCCAGCAGCTTCGGCACCCCGGGGACAGCCCGGCAGTACTTC. This sequence encodes CASSFGTPGTARQYF.